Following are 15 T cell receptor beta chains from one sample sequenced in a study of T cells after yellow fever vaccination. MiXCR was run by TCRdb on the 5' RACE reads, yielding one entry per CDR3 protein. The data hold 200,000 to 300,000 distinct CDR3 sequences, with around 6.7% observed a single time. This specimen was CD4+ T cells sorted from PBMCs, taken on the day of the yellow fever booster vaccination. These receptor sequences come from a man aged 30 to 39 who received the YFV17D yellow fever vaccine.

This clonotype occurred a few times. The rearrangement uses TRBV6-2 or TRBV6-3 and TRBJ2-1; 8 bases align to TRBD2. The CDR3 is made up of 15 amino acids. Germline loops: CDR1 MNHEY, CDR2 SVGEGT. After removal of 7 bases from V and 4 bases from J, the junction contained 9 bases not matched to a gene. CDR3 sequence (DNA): TGTGCCAGCAAACACGGGAGGGCCTTGTACAATGAGCAGTTCTTC. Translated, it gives CASKHGRALYNEQFF.

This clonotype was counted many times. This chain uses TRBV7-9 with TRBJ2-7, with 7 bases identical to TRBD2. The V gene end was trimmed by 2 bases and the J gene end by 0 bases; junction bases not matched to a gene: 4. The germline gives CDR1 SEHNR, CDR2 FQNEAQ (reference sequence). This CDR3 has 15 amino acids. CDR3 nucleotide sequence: TGTGCCAGCAGCTTACTAGCGGTGAGCTCCTACGAGCAGTACTTC. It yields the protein CASSLLAVSSYEQYF.

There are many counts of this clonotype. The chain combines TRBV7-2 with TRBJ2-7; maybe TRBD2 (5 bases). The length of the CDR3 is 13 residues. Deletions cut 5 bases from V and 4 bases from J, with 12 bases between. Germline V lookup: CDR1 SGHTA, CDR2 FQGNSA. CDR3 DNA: TGTGCCAGCAGCCAAAGATCGGGGTACGAGCAGTACTTC. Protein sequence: CASSQRSGYEQYF.

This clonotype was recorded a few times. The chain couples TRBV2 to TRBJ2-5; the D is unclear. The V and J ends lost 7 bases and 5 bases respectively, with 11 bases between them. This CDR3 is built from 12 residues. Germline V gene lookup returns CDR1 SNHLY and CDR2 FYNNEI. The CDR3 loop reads CASNHPRETQYF. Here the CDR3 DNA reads TGTGCCAGCAACCATCCTCGGGAGACCCAGTACTTC. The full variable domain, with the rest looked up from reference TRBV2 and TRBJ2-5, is EPEVTQTPSHQVTQMGQEVILRCVPISNHLYFYWYRQILGQKVEFLVSFYNNEISEKSEIFDDQFSVERPDGSNFTLKIRSTKLEDSAMYFCASNHPRETQYFGPGTRLLVL.

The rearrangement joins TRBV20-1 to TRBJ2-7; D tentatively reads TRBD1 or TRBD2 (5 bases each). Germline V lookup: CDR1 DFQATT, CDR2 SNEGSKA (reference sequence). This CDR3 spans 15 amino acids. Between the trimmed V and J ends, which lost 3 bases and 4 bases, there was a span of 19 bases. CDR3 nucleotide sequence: TGCAGTGCTAGGGACGGGACGGGATTAACTTACGAGCAGTACTTC. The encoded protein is CSARDGTGLTYEQYF.

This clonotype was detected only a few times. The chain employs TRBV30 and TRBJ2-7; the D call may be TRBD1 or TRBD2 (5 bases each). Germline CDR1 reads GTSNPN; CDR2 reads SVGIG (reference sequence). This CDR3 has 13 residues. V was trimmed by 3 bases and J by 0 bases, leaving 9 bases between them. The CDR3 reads CAWRGTYSYEQYF. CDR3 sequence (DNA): TGTGCCTGGAGAGGGACGTACTCCTACGAGCAGTACTTC.

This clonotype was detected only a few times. Here the CDR3 reads CASSDKGQEYTGELFF. The CDR3 DNA is TGTGCCAGCAGTGACAAGGGACAGGAGTACACCGGGGAGCTGTTTTTT. The chain carries TRBV25-1 and TRBJ2-2; 8 nucleotides line up with TRBD1. Trimming took 3 bases from V and 3 from J; bases not matched to a gene: 6. This CDR3 spans 16 amino acids. Germline CDR1 reads MGHDK; CDR2 reads SYGVNS.

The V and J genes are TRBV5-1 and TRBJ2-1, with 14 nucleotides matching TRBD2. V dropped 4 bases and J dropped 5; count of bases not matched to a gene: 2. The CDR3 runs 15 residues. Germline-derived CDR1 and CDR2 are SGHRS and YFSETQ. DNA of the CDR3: TGCGCCAGCAGCCCGGGACTAGCGGGAGACAATGAGCAGTTCTTC. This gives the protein CASSPGLAGDNEQFF.

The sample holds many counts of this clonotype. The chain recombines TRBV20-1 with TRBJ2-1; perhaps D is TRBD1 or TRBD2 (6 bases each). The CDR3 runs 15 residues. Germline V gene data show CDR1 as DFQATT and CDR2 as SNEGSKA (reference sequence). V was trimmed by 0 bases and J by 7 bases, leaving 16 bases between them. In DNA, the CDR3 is TGCAGTGCTAGAGATCCCCTAGGAGGGGGAAATGAGCAGTTCTTC. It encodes CSARDPLGGGNEQFF.

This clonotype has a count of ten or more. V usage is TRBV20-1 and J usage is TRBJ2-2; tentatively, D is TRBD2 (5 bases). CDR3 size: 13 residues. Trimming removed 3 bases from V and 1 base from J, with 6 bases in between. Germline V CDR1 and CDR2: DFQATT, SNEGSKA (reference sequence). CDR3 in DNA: TGCAGTGCTAGTGCGGGGAACACCGGGGAGCTGTTTTTT. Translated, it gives CSASAGNTGELFF.

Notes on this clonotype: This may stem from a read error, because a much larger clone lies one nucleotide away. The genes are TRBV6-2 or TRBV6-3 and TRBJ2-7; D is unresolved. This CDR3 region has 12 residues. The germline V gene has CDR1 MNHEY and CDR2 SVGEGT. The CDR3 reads CTSSLPVSEQYF. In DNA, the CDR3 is TGTACCAGCAGTTTGCCGGTTAGCGAGCAGTACTTC.

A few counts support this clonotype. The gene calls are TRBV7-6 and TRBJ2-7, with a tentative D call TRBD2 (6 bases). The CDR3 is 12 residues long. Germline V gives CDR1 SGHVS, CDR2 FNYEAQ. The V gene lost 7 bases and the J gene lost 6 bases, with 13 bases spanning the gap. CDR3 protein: CASKGRQGEQYF. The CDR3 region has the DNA TGTGCCAGCAAGGGGAGGCAGGGCGAGCAGTACTTC.

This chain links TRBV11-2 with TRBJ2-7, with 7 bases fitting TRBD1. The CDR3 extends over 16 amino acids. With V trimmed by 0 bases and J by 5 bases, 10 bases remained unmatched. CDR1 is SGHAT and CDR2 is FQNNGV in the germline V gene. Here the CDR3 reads CASSLEPGGPTHEQYF. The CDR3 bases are TGTGCCAGCAGCTTAGAGCCAGGGGGTCCAACCCACGAGCAGTACTTC.

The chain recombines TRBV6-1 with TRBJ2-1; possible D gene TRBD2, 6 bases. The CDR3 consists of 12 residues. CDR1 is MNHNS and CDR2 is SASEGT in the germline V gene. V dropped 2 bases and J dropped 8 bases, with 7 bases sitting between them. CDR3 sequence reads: CASSEWRDEQFF. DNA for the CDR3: TGTGCCAGCAGTGAATGGAGGGATGAGCAGTTCTTC.

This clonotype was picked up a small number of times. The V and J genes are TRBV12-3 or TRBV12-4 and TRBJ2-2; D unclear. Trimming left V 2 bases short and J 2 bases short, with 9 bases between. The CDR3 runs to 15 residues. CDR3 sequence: CASSLTYANTGELFF. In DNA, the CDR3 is TGTGCCAGCAGTTTAACCTATGCTAACACCGGGGAGCTGTTTTTT.